A single sample is the source of the 3 T cell receptor beta chains below, sequenced in a study of blood T cell repertoires in COVID-19 (dated by TCRdb to about 2020). The library was obtained by the immunoSEQ multiplex PCR assay. What TCRdb holds here is the immuneACCESS table cut down to in-frame rearrangements. Part of the clones is not present; checked against another copy, under half of the missing clones reflect an unresolved V gene, and the others are unexplained. The sample table records 140,000 to 150,000 clones; roughly 85% of these occur just once. Of the sample, roughly 8% falls within the top ten clones. Material: peripheral blood. The receptors derive from a woman between 55 and 75 years old with COVID-19, enrolled during active disease.

The gene calls are TRBV12-3 or TRBV12-4 and TRBJ1-1, with TRBD1 as a possible D gene (5 bases). V lost 5 bases and J lost 5, with 12 bases in between. The CDR3 runs 13 residues. Written as DNA, the CDR3 is TGTGCCAGCAGTCCGACAGCGAGAACTGAAGCTTTCTTT. Translated: CASSPTARTEAFF.

The chain is built from TRBV7-2 and TRBJ2-5; the match to TRBD2 covers 12 bases. This CDR3 is 17 amino acids long. Looked up from germline, CDR1 is SGHTA and CDR2 is FQGNSA. V was clipped by 2 bases and J by 6 bases; unmatched bases: 10. The CDR3 region is CASSLSASGGARKTQYF. The CDR3 DNA sequence: TGTGCCAGCAGCTTAAGTGCTAGCGGGGGGGCCAGAAAGACCCAGTACTTC.

The V gene is TRBV7-6, the J gene TRBJ1-5; D unresolved. The V gene lost 5 bases and the J gene lost 5 bases, with 16 bases spanning the gap. The CDR3 totals 15 residues. CDR1 and CDR2 (germline): SGHVS, FNYEAQ. DNA for the CDR3: TGTGCCAGCAGCCCCCGAGGGTTTGGGCATCAGCCCCAGCATTTT. It is translated as CASSPRGFGHQPQHF.